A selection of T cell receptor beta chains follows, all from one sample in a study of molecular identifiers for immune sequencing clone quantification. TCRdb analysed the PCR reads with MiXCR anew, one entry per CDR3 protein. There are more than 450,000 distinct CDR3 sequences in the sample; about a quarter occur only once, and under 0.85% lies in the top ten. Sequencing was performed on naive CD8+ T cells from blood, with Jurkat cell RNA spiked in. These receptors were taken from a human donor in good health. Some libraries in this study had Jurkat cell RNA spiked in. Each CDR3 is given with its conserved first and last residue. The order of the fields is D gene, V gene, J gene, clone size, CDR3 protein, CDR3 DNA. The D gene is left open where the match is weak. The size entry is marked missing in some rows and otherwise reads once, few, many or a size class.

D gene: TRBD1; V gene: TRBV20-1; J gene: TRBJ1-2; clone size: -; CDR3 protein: CSASTRDSNYGYTF; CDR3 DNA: TGCAGTGCTAGTACCCGGGACAGCAACTATGGCTACACCTTC
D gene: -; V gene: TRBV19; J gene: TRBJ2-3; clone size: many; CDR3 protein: CASSPGGGMDTQYF; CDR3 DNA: TGTGCCAGTAGTCCCGGCGGGGGCATGGATACGCAGTATTTT
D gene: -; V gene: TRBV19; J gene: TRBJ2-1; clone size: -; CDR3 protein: CASSAGADGNEQFF; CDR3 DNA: TGTGCCAGTAGTGCGGGGGCCGACGGGAATGAGCAGTTCTTC
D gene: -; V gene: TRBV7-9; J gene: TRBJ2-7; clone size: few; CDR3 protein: CASSLPGLSGAHEQYF; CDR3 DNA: TGTGCCAGCAGCTTACCAGGCCTCTCAGGGGCCCACGAGCAGTACTTC
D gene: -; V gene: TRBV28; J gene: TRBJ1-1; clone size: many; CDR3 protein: CASSPNPYTEAFF; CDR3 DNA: TGTGCCAGCAGTCCGAATCCCTACACTGAAGCTTTCTTT
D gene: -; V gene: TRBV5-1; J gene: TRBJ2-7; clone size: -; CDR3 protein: CASSLTRGDSDEQYF; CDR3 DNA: TGCGCCAGCAGCTTGACCAGGGGAGATTCCGACGAGCAGTACTTC
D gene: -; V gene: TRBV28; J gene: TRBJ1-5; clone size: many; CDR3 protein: CASSFLGSNQPQHF; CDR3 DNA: TGTGCCAGCAGTTTTCTAGGGAGCAATCAGCCCCAGCATTTT
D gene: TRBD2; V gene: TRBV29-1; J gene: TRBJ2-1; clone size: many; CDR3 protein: CSPSPGTSGPDSYNEQFF; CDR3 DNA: TGCAGCCCCTCGCCCGGGACTAGCGGGCCTGACTCCTACAATGAGCAGTTCTTC
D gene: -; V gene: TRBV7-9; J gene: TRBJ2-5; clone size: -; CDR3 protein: CASSLRMGGGETQYF; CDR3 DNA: TGTGCCAGCAGCTTACGGATGGGAGGCGGGGAGACCCAGTACTTC
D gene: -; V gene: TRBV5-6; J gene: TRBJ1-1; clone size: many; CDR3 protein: CASSFGLTEAFF; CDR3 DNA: TGTGCCAGCAGCTTCGGCCTCACTGAAGCTTTCTTT
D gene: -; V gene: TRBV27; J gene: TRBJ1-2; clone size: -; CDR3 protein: CASSSYPQRVAGYTF; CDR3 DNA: TGTGCCAGCAGTTCCTACCCCCAGAGGGTAGCGGGCTACACCTTC
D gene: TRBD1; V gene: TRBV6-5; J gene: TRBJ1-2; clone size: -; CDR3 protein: CASSYRQTGSYGYTF; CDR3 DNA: TGTGCCAGCAGTTACCGCCAGACAGGGTCCTATGGCTACACCTTC
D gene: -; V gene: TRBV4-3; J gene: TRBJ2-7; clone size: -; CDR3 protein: CASSQDLSGSNEQYF; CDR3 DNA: TGCGCCAGCAGCCAAGATTTGTCAGGAAGCAACGAGCAGTACTTC
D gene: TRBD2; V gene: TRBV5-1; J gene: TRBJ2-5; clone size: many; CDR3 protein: CASSPRLAGGPAPQETQYF; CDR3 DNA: TGCGCCAGCAGCCCCAGACTAGCGGGAGGCCCAGCACCCCAAGAGACCCAGTACTTC
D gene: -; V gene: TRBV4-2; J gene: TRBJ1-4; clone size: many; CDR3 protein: CASSPSSGRYREKLFF; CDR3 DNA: TGTGCCAGCAGCCCATCGAGCGGCAGGTACCGGGAAAAACTGTTTTTT
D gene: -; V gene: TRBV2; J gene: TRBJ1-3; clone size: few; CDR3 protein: CASSEIFGTWGAGNTIYF; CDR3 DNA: TGTGCCAGCAGTGAAATTTTTGGGACCTGGGGCGCTGGAAACACCATATATTTT
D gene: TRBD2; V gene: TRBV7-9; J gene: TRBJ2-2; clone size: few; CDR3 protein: CASSPPPASGLTSYTGELFF; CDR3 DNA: TGTGCCAGCAGCCCGCCGCCGGCTAGCGGACTCACCTCCTACACCGGGGAGCTGTTTTTT
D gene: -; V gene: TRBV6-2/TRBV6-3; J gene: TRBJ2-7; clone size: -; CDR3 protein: CASSSPRGYEQYF; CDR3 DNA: TGTGCCAGCAGTAGCCCACGGGGTTACGAGCAGTACTTC
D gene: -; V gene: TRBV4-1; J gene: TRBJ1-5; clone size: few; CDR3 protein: CASSQSTGRSQPQHF; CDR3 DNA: TGCGCCAGCAGCCAAAGCACAGGGCGAAGTCAGCCCCAGCATTTT
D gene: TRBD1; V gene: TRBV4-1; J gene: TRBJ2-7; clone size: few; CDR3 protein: CASSQSRGSDEQYF; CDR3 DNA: TGCGCCAGCAGCCAATCCAGGGGGTCCGACGAGCAGTACTTC
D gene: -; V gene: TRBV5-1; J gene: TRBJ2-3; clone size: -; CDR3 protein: CASSPGGSGTDTQYF; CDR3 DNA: TGCGCCAGCAGCCCAGGTGGTAGCGGCACAGATACGCAGTATTTT
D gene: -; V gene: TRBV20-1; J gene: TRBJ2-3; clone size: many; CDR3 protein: CSARTRNTDTQYF; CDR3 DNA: TGCAGTGCTAGAACGAGGAACACAGATACGCAGTATTTT
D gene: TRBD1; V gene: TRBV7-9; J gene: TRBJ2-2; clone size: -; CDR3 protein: CASSHPTGANTGELFF; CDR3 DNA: TGTGCCAGCAGCCACCCGACAGGGGCCAACACCGGGGAGCTGTTTTTT
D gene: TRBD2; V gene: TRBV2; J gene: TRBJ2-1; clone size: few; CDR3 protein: CASSEFPLAELNNEQFF; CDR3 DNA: TGTGCCAGCAGTGAATTCCCCCTAGCGGAATTAAACAATGAGCAGTTCTTC
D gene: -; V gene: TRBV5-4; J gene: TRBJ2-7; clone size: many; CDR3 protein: CASSLVLNRDEQYF; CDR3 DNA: TGTGCCAGCAGCTTGGTTCTCAATAGGGACGAGCAGTACTTC
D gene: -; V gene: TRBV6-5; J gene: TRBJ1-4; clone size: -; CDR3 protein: CASSTGLGDRLFF; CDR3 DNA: TGTGCCAGCAGTACGGGCCTTGGGGATAGACTGTTTTTT
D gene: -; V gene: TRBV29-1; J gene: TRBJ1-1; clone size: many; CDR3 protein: CSVLPWVNTEAFF; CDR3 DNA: TGCAGCGTGCTGCCCTGGGTGAACACTGAAGCTTTCTTT